This T cell receptor (beta chain) was identified during a study of blood T cells in healthy people across ages (dated by TCRdb to 2013 to 2016). For context, the study as a whole: In model experiments, template switching captured roughly one uniquely barcoded TCR beta cDNA molecule for every two T cells. The study measured age-related changes in TCR beta repertoire diversity using deep sequencing normalized with unique cDNA molecular identifiers. Four age groups were formed from the donors: young (average 16 years), middle-aged (approximately 41), aged (more than 55) and long-lived (approximately 80). To avoid experimental bias, donors of different ages were distributed randomly across sequencing lanes. Using the same blood draw, the study looked at two additional independent replicas of 1 million unique cDNA reads for two donors, one aged 18 to 30 and the other aged 80 or older. What the research found in general, with its limitations: Because the CMV infection status of the donors was unknown, age-related changes in expanded clonotypes may potentially have been confounded. Estimates of total diversity based on one million sequenced T cells were considered lower bounds and underestimates. The long-lived group showed more naive CD4+ T cells, fewer expanded clones and increased TCR diversity than the aged group, suggesting age selection. Because profiling used bulk unsorted PBMCs, naive and antigen-experienced compartments could not be compared conclusively. There was a strong correlation between observed TCR beta diversity and the percentage of naive T cells measured by flow cytometry. Observed TCR beta diversity per million T cells fell roughly linearly with age, and a significant reduction was already apparent by age roughly 40.

As concerns this clonotype: The antigen this receptor binds is unknown. One base away there is no much larger clone; base qualities are not given.

Deletion took 0 bases off V and 9 bases off J, with a span of 12 bases between the germline ends. The CDR3 covers 15 residues, taking in both the cysteine and the phenylalanine. Of all the DNA, just the CDR3 is kept, 45 bases in frame from base 1. As encoded in the germline V gene (reference sequence), CDR1 is MNHNY while CDR2 is SVGAGI. Systemically healthy Caucasian individuals from Russia, about 38 in total and aged about 6 to 90 years, were included as donors. Ten milliliters of peripheral blood were drawn from each donor into EDTA-treated Vacutainer tubes. PBMCs were isolated by Ficoll-Paque density-gradient centrifugation, with at least 6 million obtained per sample. Trizol reagent was used to extract total RNA from the PBMCs, yielding at least 5.5 micrograms per sample. For every donor, flow cytometry on a PBMC aliquot measured the percentage of naive CD45RAhigh/CD27high T cells. The library relied on 5' RACE. Sequencing was performed on an Illumina HiSeq 2500. A second PCR of about 6 to 11 cycles was run with a J-beta primer mix and a sample-barcoded 5' primer. A template-switch 5' adaptor carrying 12 random nucleotides introduced a unique molecular identifier onto each TCR beta cDNA molecule. Each sample yielded at least 3 million CDR3-containing paired-end reads. First-strand cDNA synthesis was performed from all RNA using the Mint cDNA synthesis kit, with priming by a TRBC-specific oligonucleotide. After uracil-DNA glycosylase treatment, a first 18-cycle PCR used universal primers M1SS and BC2_uni_R on all cDNA. Processing in the source paper ran as follows. For normalization, 1 million high-quality reads were randomly selected from each sample, with every read carrying a distinct molecular identifier. Reads sharing molecular identifiers were discarded rather than binned into consensus sequences. MiTCR, run with a Q25 quality threshold and the strictest error-elimination algorithm, handled CDR3 identification, clonotype clustering and error correction. A nonparametric unseen species model using Euler transformation provided a lower-bound estimate of total TCR beta diversity. TCRdb reprocessed the public reads (quality trimming at Q25 with fastp, clone calling with MiXCR) and kept in-frame beta chains. Entries are consolidated by CDR3 protein sequence, retaining the most common genes and DNA. For this entry, the V and J calls and clone size follow TCRdb and not the study's own pipeline. The table for this sample lists hundreds of thousands of distinct CDR3 sequences; roughly 56% of them were counted only once. The top ten clones comprise 20% to 30% of the sample.

The specimen was blood. The sequence was obtained from a man between 40 and 49 years old in good health. This sequence uses TRBV6-6 and TRBJ1-6; no confident D gene assignment can be made. The CDR3 region has the sequence CASSYSSQQGSPLHF. The DNA is TGTGCCAGCAGTTACTCAAGTCAGCAAGGTTCACCCCTCCACTTT.